This T cell receptor (beta chain) came from a study of T cells after yellow fever vaccination. The overall study: Those fractions that held only low numbers of cells were prepared using the SMART-Seq v4 Ultra Low Input RNA kit.

This clonotype was counted only a few times. Its matching antigen is unknown. TCRdb used MiXCR to reprocess the 5' RACE reads, holding one entry per CDR3 protein. In the table there are about 370,000 distinct CDR3 sequences, roughly 11% of which are singletons. Points from the study as a whole: A small proportion of clonotypes was detected in both the CD4 and CD8 compartments. Weaker overall, the secondary response nonetheless peaked faster (day 5 versus 15). Once the booster was given, most primary-vaccination clones reappeared, at approximately 97% for CD4 and more than 85% for CD8.

Germline CDR1 SGHTA, CDR2 FQGNSA. The CDR3 is 11 amino acids. Trimming took 4 bases from V and 8 from J, leaving 3 bases between them. The clonotype comes from a young man who received the YFV17D yellow fever vaccine. The V call is TRBV7-2, the J call TRBJ2-6; no firm D call. The sequenced sample was PBMCs, obtained on the day of the first yellow fever vaccination. CDR3 protein: CASSYSNVLTF. The CDR3 bases are TGTGCCAGCAGCTACTCCAACGTCCTGACTTTC.